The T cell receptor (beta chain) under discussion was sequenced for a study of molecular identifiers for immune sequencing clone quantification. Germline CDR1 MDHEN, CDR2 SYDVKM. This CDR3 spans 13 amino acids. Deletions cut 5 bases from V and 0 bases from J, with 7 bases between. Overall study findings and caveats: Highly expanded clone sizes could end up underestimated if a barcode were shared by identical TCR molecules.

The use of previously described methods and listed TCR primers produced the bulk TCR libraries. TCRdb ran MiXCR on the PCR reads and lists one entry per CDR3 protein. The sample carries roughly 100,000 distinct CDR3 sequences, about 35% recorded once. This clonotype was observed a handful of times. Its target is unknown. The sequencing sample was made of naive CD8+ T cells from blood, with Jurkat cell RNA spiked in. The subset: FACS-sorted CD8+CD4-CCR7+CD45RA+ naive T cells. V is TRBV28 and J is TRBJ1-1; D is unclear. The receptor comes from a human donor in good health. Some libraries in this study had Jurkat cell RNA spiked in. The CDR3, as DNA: TGTGCCAGCAGTCTTATGATGAACACTGAAGCTTTCTTT. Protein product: CASSLMMNTEAFF.